This entry concerns a single TCR beta chain. Antigen: not known. This entry is derived from a study of T cell repertoires in cytomegalovirus infection. On the study more broadly: CMV epitopes, recently identified HLA-C-restricted and well-studied HLA-B-restricted, were used. Evidence of both CMV infection and a matching HLA type came from public TCR beta signatures.

This CDR3 contains 18 residues. CDR1 and CDR2 (germline): MDHEN, SYDVKM. Trimming pared 3 bases from V and 0 bases from J, leaving 17 bases between. TCRdb used MiXCR to reprocess the reads, holding one entry per CDR3 protein. Among approximately 350,000 distinct CDR3 sequences listed, about 35% were seen once. General study points: HLA-C-restricted CMV clonotypes gave the most frequent clonotype in two of eight donors.

The sequences come from cultured PBMCs, collected from culture after CMV antigen stimulation. The rearrangement joins TRBV28 to TRBJ1-4; no clear D. The receptor comes from a human donor in good health (CMV status not recorded). Some clones in this sample may be carry-over from other donors' samples. The chain's CDR3 is CASSFFDLKRATNEKLFF. DNA for the CDR3: TGTGCCAGCAGTTTTTTTGACCTTAAACGGGCAACTAATGAAAAACTGTTTTTT.